The clone carrying this TCR beta chain was detected a few times. Its antigen is still unknown. The data derive from a study of T cell repertoires in cytomegalovirus infection. Study overall: Both recently identified HLA-C-restricted and well-studied HLA-B-restricted CMV epitopes were used in the study. Carrying CMV and the relevant HLA type showed in public TCR beta signatures.

Via MiXCR, TCRdb re-called the reads, giving one row per CDR3 protein. The repertoire holds about 480,000 distinct CDR3 sequences, with roughly a third as singletons. General study findings and limits: Summed public TCR beta family frequency identified CMV carriers bearing the relevant HLA. The response measured ex vivo was dominated by TCR beta clonotypes (HLA-C-restricted and CMV-specific).

The receptor's source is a human donor in good health (CMV status not recorded). Some clones in this sample may be carry-over from other donors' samples. The sample in question was cultured PBMCs, obtained from culture after CMV antigen stimulation.

CDR3 DNA sequence: TGTGCCACCAGCAGCACGGGACTACTCAATGAGCAGTTCTTC. Translation gives CATSSTGLLNEQFF. J is TRBJ2-1 and V is TRBV15; 7 bases are a match to TRBD2. This CDR3 has 14 amino acids. The V segment lost 3 bases and the J segment 6 bases; nucleotides outside the gene matches: 5. The germline gives CDR1 LNHNV, CDR2 YYDKDF (reference sequence).